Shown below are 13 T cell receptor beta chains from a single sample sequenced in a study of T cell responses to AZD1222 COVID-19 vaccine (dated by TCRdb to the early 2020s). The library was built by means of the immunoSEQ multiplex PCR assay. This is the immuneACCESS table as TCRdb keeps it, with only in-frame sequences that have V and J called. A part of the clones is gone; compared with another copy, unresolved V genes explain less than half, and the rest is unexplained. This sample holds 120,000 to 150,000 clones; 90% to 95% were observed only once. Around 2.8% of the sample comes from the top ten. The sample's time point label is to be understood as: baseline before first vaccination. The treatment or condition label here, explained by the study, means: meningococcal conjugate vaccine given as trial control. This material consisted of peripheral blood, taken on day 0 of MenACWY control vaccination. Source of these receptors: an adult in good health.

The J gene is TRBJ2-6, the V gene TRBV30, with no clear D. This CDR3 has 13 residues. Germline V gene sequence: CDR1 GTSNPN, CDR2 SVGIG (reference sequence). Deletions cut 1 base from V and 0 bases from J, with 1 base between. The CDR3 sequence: CAWSGSGANVLTF. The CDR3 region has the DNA TGTGCCTGGAGTGGCTCTGGGGCCAACGTCCTGACTTTC.

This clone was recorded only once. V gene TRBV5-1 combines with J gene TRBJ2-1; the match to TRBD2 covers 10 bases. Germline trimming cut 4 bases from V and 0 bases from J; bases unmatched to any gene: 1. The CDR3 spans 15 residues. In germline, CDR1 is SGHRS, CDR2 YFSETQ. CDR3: CASSPSGSSYNEQFF. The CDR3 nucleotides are TGCGCCAGCAGCCCTAGCGGGAGCTCCTACAATGAGCAGTTCTTC.

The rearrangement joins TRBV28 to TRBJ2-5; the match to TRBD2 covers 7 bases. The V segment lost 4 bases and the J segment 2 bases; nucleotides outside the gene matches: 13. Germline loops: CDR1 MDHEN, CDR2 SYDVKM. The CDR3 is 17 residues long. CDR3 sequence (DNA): TGTGCCAGCAGTTCCGAGCTAGCGGAAAAGAGGCAAGAGACCCAGTACTTC. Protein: CASSSELAEKRQETQYF.

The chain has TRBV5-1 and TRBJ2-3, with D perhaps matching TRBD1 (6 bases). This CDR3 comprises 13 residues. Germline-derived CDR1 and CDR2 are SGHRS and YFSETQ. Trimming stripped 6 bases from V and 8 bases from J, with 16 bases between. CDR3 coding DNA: TGCGCCAGCACTTCTGACAGGCTCGGTACGCAGTATTTT. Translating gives CASTSDRLGTQYF.

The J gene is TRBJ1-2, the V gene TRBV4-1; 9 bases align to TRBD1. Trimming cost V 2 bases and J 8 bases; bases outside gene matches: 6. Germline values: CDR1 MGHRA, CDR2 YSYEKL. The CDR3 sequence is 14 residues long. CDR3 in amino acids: CASSQLQGARGYTF. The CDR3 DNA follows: TGCGCCAGCAGCCAATTACAGGGGGCGCGCGGCTACACCTTC.

The CDR3 coding sequence is TGTGCCAGCAGTAAATGGGACAGGGGGGGGGAGCTGTTTTTT. Amino acid sequence: CASSKWDRGGELFF. The chain is built from TRBV27 and TRBJ2-2; 11 positions agree with TRBD1. In germline, CDR1 is MNHEY, CDR2 SMNVEV (reference sequence). This CDR3 has 14 residues. V gave up 5 bases and J gave up 8 bases; unmatched junction bases: 4.

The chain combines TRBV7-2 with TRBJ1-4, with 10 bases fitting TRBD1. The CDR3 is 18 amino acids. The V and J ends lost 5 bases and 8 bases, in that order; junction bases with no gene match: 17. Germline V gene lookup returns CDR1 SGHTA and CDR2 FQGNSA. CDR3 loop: CASSDTGTGARSGEKLFF. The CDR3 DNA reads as TGTGCCAGCAGCGATACCGGGACAGGGGCCCGTTCGGGAGAAAAACTGTTTTTT.

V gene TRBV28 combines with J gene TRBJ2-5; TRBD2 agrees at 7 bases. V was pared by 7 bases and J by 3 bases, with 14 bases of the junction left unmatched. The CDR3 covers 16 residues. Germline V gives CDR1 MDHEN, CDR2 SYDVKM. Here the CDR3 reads CASTSEGTMKEETQYF. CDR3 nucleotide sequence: TGTGCCAGCACCTCGGAGGGGACTATGAAGGAAGAGACCCAGTACTTC.

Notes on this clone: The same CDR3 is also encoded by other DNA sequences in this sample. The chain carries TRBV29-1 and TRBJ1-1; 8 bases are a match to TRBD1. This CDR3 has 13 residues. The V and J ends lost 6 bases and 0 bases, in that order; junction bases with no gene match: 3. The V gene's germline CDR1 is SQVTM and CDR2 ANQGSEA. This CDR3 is CSVAGGMNTEAFF. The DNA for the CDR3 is TGCAGCGTAGCAGGGGGCATGAACACTGAAGCTTTCTTT. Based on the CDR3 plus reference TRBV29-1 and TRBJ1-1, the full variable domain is SAVISQKPSRDICQRGTSLTIQCQVDSQVTMMFWYRQQPGQSLTLIATANQGSEATYESGFVIDKFPISRPNLTFSTLTVSNMSPEDSSIYLCSVAGGMNTEAFFGQGTRLTVV.

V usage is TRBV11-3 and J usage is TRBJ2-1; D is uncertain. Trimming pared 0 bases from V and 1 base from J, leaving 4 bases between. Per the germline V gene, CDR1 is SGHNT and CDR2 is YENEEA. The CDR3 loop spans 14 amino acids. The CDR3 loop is CASSLDRSYNEQFF. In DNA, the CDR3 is TGTGCCAGCAGCTTAGACAGGTCCTACAATGAGCAGTTCTTC. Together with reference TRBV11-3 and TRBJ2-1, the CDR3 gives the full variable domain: EAGVVQSPRYKIIEKKQPVAFWCNPISGHNTLYWYLQNLGQGPELLIRYENEEAVDDSQLPKDRFSAERLKGVDSTLKIQPAELGDSAVYLCASSLDRSYNEQFFGPGTRLTVL.

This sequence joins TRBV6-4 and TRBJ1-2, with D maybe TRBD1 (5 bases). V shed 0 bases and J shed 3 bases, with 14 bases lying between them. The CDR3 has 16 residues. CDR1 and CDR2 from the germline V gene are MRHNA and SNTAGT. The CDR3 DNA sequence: TGTGCCAGCAGTGACTCGAGCTCAGGGACGGACTATGGCTACACCTTC. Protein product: CASSDSSSGTDYGYTF.

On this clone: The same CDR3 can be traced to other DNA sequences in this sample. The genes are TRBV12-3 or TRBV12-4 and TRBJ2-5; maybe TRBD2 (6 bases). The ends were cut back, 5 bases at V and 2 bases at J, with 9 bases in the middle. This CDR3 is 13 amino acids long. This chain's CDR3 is CASSLRGQETQYF. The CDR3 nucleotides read TGTGCCAGCAGTCTACGGGGGCAAGAGACCCAGTACTTC.

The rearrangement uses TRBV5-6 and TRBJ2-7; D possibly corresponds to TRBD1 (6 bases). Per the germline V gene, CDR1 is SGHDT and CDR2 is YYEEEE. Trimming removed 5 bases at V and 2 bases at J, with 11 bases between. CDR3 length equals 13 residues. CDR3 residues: CASSYREAYEQYF. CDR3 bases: TGTGCCAGCAGTTACAGGGAAGCCTACGAGCAGTACTTC.